This record concerns one TCR beta chain sequence. What it recognizes is unknown. This entry belongs to a study of long-term antiretroviral therapy in people with HIV. Sequencing used immunoSEQ v3.0 at survey level. This table comes from immunoSEQ multiplex PCR, and its TCRdb copy is limited to in-frame clones, with some not included. The data show around 13,000 clones, approximately 83% seen once. V shed 4 bases and J shed 6 bases, with 13 bases lying between them. Looked up from germline, CDR1 is SGDLS and CDR2 is YYNGEE. The CDR3 has 14 amino acids. The study, taken as a whole, reports: Even long-term ART left TRB diversity below transplant donor controls, despite gains.

The clonotype originates from a man between 35 and 55 years old with HIV. The rearrangement links TRBV9 to TRBJ1-4; D is unclear. Sample: unsorted PBMCs, taken 3.4 years after starting antiretroviral therapy. The CDR3 DNA is TGTGCCAGCAGCTCTGGGGATGGGTATGAAAAACTGTTTTTT. This codes for CASSSGDGYEKLFF.